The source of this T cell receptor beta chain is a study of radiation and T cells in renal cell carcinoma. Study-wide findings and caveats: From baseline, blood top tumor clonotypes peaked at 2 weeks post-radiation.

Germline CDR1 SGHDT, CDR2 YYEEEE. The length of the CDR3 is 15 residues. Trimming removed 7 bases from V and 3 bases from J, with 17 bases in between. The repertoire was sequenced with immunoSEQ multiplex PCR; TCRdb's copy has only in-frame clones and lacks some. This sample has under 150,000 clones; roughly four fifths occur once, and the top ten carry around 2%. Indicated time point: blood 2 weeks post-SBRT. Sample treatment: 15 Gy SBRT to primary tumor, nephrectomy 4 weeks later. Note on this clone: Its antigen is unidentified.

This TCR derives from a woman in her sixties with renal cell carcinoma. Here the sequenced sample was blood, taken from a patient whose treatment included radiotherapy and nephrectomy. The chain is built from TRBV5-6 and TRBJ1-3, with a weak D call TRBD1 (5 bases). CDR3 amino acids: CASDFGGSVGNTIYF. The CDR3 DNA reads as TGTGCCAGCGACTTTGGGGGATCGGTTGGAAACACCATATATTTT. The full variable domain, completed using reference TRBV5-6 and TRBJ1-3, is DAGVTQSPTHLIKTRGQQVTLRCSPKSGHDTVSWYQQALGQGPQFIFQYYEEEERQRGNFPDRFSGHQFPNYSSELNVNALLLGDSALYLCASDFGGSVGNTIYFGEGSWLTVV.